The sequence of this T cell receptor beta chain was determined in a study of human T cells and chemical hapten exposure. TCRdb re-called the RACE reads through MiXCR, storing one row per CDR3 protein. The sample has fewer than 350,000 distinct CDR3 sequences; around 7.7% are singletons. V was pared by 5 bases and J by 0 bases, with 10 bases between. This CDR3 contains 15 residues. Germline V gene sequence: CDR1 SEHNR, CDR2 FQNEAQ (reference sequence). This clonotype was detected ten times or more. Time point defined: pre-sensitization, week 0. This sample's treatment: therapeutic diphenylcyclopropenone sensitization with weekly scalp DPC. The donor pool consisted of alopecia patients aged 18 to 70 years, considered suitable for DPC.

The chain links TRBV7-9 to TRBJ1-4; no reliable D call. The sample here was whole blood, taken in connection with sensitization to the hapten diphenylcyclopropenone (DPC). This receptor was taken from a man aged 18 to 35 with alopecia areata. Some clones in this sample may be carry-over from other donors' samples. Written as DNA, the CDR3 is TGTGCCAGCAGCGAGTTGGCCGCAACTAATGAAAAACTGTTTTTT. Translated: CASSELAATNEKLFF.